This T cell receptor beta chain was identified during a study of blood T cell repertoires in COVID-19. The CDR3 runs to 11 residues. The trim removed 5 bases at V and 16 bases at J, leaving 6 bases unmatched. Germline-derived CDR1 and CDR2 are MNHEY and SVGEGT. Produced via immunoSEQ multiplex PCR; TCRdb's table is partial and in-frame only. This table holds around 330,000 clones, 90% found once. Material: PBMCs or T cells enriched from blood (not recorded which). The sequence was collected from a man aged 55 to 70 who had recovered from COVID-19. V is TRBV6-2 or TRBV6-3 and J is TRBJ2-4; 9 nucleotides align to TRBD1. CDR3 DNA sequence: TGTGCCAGCAGTACACAGGGGGCGCCTTACTTC. Translated: CASSTQGAPYF.